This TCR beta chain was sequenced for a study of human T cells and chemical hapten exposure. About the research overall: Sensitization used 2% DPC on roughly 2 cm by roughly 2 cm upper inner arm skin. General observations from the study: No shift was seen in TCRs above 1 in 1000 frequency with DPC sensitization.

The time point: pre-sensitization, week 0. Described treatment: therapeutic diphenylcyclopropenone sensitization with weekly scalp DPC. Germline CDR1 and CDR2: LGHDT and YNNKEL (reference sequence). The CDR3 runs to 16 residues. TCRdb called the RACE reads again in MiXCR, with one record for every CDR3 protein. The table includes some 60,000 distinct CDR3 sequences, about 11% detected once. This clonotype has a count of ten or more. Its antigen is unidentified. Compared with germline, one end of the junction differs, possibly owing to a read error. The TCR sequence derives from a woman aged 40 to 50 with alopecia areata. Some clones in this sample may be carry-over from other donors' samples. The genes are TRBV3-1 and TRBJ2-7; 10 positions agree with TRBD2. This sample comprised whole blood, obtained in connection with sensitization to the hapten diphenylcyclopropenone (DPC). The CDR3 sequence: CASSQDWTSGSYEQYF. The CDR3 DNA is TGTGCCAGCAGTCAAGACTGGACTAGCGGATCCTACGAGCAGTACTTC.